This TCR beta chain was sequenced in a study of T cell changes during pregnancy in multiple sclerosis. The CDR3 is made up of 14 amino acids. Trimming stripped 5 bases from V and 0 bases from J, with 8 bases between. Germline V gene data show CDR1 as SNHLY and CDR2 as FYNNEI. Assay used: immunoSEQ multiplex PCR; TCRdb lists only in-frame clones, some missing. The sample shows some 100,000 clones, about nine tenths of them seen only once. J is TRBJ2-1 and V is TRBV2, with D unresolved. This TCR came from a female donor with multiple sclerosis, enrolled in a pregnancy study. Sequenced material: peripheral blood, taken in the second trimester of pregnancy. DNA of the CDR3: TGTGCCAGCAGTACAGTCAGCTCCTACAATGAGCAGTTCTTC. The encoded protein is CASSTVSSYNEQFF.